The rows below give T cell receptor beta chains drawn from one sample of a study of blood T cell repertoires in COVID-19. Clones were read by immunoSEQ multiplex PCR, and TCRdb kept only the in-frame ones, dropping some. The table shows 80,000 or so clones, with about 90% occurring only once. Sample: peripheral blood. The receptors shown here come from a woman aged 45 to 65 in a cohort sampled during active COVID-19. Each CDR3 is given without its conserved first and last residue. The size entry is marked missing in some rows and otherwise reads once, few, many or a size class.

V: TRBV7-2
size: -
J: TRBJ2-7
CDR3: ASSFPRAYEQY

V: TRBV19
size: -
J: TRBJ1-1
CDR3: ASSARQPSAEAF

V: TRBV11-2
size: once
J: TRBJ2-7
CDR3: ASSPGVFGQY

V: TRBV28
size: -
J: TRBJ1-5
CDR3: ASSLKTGASKGPQH

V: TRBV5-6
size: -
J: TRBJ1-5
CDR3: ASSPSPLSNQPQH

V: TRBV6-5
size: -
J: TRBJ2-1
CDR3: ASSYSPAAVQF

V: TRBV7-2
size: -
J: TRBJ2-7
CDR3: ASSRLPGLAGGEQY

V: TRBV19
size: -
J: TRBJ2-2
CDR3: ASCFSGSGAGELF

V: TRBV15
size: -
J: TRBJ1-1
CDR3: ATSFGQGGTEAF

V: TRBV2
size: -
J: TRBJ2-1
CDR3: ASSDPLAGGHNEQF

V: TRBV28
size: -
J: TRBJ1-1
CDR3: AIGQLRAEAF

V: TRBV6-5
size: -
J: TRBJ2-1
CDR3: ASSYPVAGGRNEQF

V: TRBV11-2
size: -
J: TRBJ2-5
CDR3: ASSSAGTGVQETQY

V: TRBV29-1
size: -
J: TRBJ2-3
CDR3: SVEAGSTDTQY

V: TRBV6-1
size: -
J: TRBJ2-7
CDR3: ASSERGLAGVEQY

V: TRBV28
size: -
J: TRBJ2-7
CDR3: ASSLQAGQGGNEQY

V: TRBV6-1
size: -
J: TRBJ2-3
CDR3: ASSDLAGGTDTQY

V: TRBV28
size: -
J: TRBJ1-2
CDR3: ASSPSQRINYGYT

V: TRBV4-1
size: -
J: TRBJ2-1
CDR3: ASSQGGGAYNEQF

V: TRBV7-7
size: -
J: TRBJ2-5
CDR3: ASSLAQQGPQETQY

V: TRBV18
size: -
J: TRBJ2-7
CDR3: ASSRAESSYEQY

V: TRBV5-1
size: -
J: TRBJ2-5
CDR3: ASSVGLAGGRETQY

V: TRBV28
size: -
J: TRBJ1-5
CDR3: ASSFLLGHERINQPQH

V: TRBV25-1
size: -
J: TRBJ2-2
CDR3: ASVERDKNTGELF

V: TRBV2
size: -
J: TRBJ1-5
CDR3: ASRLGHLSNQPQH

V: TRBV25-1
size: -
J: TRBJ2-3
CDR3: ASTVGLYTDTQY

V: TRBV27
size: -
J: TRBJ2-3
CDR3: ASSRRRTSTDTQY

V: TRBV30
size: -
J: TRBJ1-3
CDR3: AWDPGAGNTIY

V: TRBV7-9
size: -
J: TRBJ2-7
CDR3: ASSYTNGQGYEQY

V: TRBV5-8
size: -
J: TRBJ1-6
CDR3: ASSFGQGYNSPLH

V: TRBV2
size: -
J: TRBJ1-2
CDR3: ASTVEGGVGSGYT

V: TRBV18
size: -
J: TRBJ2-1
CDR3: ASSPGTSSGDNEQF

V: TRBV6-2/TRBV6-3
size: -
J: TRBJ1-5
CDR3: ASSYGPAPSDQPQH

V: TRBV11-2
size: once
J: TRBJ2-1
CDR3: ASSVTGNEQF

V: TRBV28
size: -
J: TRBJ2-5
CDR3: ASSQEGDPRDRGLGTQY

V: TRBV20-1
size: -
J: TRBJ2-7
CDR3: SASSGQLVSYEQY

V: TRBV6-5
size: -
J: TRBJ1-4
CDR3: AIQGPLGKLF

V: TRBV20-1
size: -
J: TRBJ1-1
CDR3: SGEGNTEAF

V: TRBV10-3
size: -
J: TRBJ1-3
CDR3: AISDGPGNTIY

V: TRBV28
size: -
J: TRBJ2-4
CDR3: ASSPKLPLAKNIQY

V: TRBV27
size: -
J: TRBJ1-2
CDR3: ASSIKGSLYGYT

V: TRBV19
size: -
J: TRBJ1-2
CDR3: ASSPSRGYGYT